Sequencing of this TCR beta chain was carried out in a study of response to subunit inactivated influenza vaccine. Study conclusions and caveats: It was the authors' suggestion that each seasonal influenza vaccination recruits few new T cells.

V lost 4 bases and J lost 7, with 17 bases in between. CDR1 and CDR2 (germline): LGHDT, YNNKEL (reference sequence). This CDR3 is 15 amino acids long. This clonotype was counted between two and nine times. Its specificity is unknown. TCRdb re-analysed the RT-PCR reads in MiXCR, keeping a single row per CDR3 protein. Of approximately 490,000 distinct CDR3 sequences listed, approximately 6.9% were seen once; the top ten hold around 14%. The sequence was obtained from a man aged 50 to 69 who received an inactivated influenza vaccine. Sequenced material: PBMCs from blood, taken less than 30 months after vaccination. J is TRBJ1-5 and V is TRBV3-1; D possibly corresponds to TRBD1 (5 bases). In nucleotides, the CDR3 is TGTGCCAGCAGCCCGCAGGCAGGACAACCCCAGCCCCAGCATTTT. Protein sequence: CASSPQAGQPQPQHF.